This TCR beta chain was sequenced during a study of T cell responses to AZD1222 COVID-19 vaccine. V lost 6 bases to trimming and J lost 2 bases; unmatched junction nucleotides: 1. This CDR3 contains 13 residues. Germline loops: CDR1 MDHEN, CDR2 SYDVKM. This clone has more than one count but fewer than ten. Using immunoSEQ multiplex PCR, the repertoire was profiled, and TCRdb retains in-frame clones only, with some absent. The table includes approximately 100,000 clones, 70% to 90% detected once. This TCR derives from an adult who received the AZD1222 COVID-19 vaccine. The sample here was peripheral blood, taken 28 days after the second AZD1222 dose. The rearrangement joins TRBV28 to TRBJ1-5, with 7 bases aligning to TRBD1. The CDR3, as DNA: TGTGCCAGCAGCGACAGGGGCAATCAGCCCCAGCATTTT. Translation gives CASSDRGNQPQHF.